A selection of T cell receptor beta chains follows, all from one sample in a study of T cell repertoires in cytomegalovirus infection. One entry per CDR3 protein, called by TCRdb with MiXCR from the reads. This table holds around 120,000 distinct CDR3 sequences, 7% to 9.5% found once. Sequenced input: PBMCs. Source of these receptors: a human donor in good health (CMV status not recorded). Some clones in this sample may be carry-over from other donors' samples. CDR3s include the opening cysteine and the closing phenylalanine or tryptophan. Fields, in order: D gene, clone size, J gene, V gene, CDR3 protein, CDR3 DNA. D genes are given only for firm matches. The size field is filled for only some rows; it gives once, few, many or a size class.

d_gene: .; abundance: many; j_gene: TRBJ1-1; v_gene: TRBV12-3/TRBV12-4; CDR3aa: CASSFLIGSEAFF; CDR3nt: TGTGCCAGCAGTTTTCTGATTGGTTCTGAAGCTTTCTTT
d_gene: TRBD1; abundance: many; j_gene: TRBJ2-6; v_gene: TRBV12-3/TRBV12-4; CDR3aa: CASSLQGPGANVLTF; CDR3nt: TGTGCCAGCAGCCTACAGGGGCCTGGGGCCAACGTCCTGACTTTC
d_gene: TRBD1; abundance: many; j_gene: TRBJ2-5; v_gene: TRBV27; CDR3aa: CASSPGQGQETQYF; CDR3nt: TGTGCCAGCAGCCCCGGACAGGGGCAAGAGACCCAGTACTTC
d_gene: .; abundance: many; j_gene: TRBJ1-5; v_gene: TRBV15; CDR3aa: CATSPGPQPQHF; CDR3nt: TGTGCCACCAGCCCCGGGCCCCAGCCCCAGCATTTT
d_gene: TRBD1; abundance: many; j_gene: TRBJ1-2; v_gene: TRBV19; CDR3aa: CASRAGDRGDYGYTF; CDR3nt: TGTGCCAGCAGGGCCGGGGACAGGGGGGACTATGGCTACACCTTC
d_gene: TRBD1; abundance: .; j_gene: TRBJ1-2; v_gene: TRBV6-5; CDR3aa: CASNPGQGLGYTF; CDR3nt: TGTGCCAGCAATCCGGGACAGGGCCTAGGCTACACCTTC
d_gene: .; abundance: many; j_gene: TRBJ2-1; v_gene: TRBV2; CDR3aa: CASKEGAYNEQFF; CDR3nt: TGTGCCAGCAAAGAGGGGGCCTACAATGAGCAGTTCTTC
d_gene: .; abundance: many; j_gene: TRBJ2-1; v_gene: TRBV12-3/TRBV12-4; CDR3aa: CASSPRSVGSYNEQFF; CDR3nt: TGTGCCAGCAGTCCCCGATCTGTTGGCTCCTACAATGAGCAGTTCTTC
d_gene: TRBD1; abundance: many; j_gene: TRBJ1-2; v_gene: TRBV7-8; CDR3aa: CASSSGQSNGYTF; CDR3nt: TGTGCCAGCAGCTCGGGACAGTCGAATGGCTACACCTTC
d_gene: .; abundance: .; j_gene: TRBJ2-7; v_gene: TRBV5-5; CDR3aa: CASSLAVISYEQYF; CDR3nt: TGTGCCAGCAGCTTGGCCGTCATATCCTACGAGCAGTACTTC
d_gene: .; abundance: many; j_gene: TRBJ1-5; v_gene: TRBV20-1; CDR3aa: CSARSMTGFNQPQHF; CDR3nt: TGCAGTGCTAGGAGTATGACAGGCTTCAATCAGCCCCAGCATTTT
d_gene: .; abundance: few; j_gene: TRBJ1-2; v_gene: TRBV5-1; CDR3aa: CASSSTGDNRYTF; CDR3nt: TGCGCCAGCAGCTCAACCGGGGACAATCGCTACACCTTC
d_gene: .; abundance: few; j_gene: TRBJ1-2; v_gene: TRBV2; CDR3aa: CASSSRGSYGYTF; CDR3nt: TGTGCCAGCAGTTCGAGGGGGTCCTATGGCTACACCTTC
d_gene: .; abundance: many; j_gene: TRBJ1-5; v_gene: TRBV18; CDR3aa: CASFGDPADNQPQHF; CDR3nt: TGTGCCAGCTTTGGGGACCCGGCGGACAATCAGCCCCAGCATTTT
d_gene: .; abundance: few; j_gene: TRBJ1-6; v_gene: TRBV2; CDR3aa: CASSRPTGGNSPLHF; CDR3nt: TGTGCCAGCAGCCGCCCGACAGGTGGGAATTCACCCCTCCACTTT
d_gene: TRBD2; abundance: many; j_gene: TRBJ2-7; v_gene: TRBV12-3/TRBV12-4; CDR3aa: CASRSSGGLSEQYF; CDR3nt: TGTGCCAGCAGATCAAGCGGGGGATTAAGCGAGCAGTACTTC
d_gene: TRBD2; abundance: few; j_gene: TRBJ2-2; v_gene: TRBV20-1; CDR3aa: CSARVQGGGANGELFF; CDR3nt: TGCAGTGCTAGGGTGCAGGGCGGGGGGGCGAACGGGGAGCTGTTTTTT
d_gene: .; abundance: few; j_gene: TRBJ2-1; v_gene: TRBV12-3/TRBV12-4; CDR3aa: CASSFGLEFDEQFF; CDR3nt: TGTGCCAGCAGTTTTGGTTTGGAATTCGATGAGCAGTTCTTC
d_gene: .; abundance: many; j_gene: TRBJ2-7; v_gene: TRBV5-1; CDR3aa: CASSSGDGYYEQYF; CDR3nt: TGCGCCAGCAGCTCGGGGGACGGATACTACGAGCAGTACTTC
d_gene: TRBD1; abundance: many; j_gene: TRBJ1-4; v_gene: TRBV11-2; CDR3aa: CASSPTGGINEKLFF; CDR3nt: TGTGCCAGCAGCCCGACAGGGGGGATAAATGAAAAACTGTTTTTT
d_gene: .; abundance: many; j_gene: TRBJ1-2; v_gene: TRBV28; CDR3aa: CASQWAGGSYGYTF; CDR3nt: TGTGCCAGTCAGTGGGCGGGAGGTAGCTATGGCTACACCTTC
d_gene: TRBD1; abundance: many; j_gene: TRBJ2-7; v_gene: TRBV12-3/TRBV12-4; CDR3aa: CASSKQGILYEQYF; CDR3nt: TGTGCCAGCAGCAAACAGGGGATACTTTACGAGCAGTACTTC
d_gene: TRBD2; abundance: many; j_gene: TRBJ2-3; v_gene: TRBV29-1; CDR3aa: CSFPTGGSRLDTQYF; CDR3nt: TGCAGCTTCCCTACCGGGGGGTCCCGATTGGATACGCAGTATTTT
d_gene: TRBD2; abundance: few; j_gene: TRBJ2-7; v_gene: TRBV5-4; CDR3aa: CASSPAGARTHYEQYF; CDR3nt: TGTGCCAGCAGCCCAGCGGGGGCCCGAACCCACTACGAGCAGTACTTC
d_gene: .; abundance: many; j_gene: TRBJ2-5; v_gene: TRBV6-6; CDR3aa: CASSYSGSQETQYF; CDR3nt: TGTGCCAGCAGTTACTCGGGGTCCCAAGAGACCCAGTACTTC
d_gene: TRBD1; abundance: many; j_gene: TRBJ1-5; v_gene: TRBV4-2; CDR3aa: CASTPADREGQPQHF; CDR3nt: TGTGCCAGCACCCCAGCGGACAGGGAAGGACAGCCCCAGCATTTT
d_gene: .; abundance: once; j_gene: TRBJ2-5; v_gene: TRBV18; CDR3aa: CASYAGMQETQYF; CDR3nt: TGTGCCAGCTACGCGGGGATGCAAGAGACCCAGTACTTC
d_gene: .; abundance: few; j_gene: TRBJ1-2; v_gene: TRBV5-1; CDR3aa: CASSRDSGNGYTF; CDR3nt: TGCGCCAGCAGCCGGGATTCGGGAAATGGCTACACCTTC
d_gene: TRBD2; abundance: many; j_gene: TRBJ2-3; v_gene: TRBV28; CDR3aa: CASRSLAGVTDTQYF; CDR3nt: TGTGCCAGCAGGTCACTAGCGGGGGTCACAGATACGCAGTATTTT
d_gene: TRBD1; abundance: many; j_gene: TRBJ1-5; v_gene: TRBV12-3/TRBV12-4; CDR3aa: CASSFFGQGDRSNQPQHF; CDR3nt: TGTGCCAGCAGTTTTTTCGGACAGGGGGACCGTAGCAATCAGCCCCAGCATTTT
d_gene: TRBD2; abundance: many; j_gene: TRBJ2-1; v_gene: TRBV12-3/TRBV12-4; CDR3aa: CASSLAPRGGEQFF; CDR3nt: TGTGCCAGCAGTTTAGCGCCGCGGGGAGGGGAGCAGTTCTTC
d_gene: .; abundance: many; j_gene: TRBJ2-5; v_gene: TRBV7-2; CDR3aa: CASSLQGQETQYF; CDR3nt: TGTGCCAGCAGCTTACAGGGCCAAGAGACCCAGTACTTC
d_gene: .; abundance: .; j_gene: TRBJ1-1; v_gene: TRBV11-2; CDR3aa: CASSLDGVDTEAFF; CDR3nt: TGTGCCAGCAGCTTAGATGGGGTGGACACTGAAGCTTTCTTT
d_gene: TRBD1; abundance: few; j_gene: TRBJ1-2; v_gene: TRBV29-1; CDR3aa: CSVVLGTADGYTF; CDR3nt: TGCAGCGTTGTTCTAGGGACAGCGGATGGCTACACCTTC
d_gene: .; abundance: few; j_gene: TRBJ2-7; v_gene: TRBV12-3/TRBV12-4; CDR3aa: CASSFLGSEQYF; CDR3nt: TGTGCCAGCAGTTTCTTAGGGTCCGAGCAGTACTTC
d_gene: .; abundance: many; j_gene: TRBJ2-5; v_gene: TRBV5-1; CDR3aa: CASSLRSGGAQYF; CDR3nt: TGCGCCAGCAGCCTCCGATCCGGAGGGGCCCAGTACTTC
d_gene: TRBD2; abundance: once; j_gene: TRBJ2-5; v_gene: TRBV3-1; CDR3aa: CASSPRTRGGTQYF; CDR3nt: TGTGCCAGCAGCCCCAGGACTAGAGGTGGGACCCAGTACTTC
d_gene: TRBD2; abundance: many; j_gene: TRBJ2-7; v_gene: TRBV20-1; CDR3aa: CSAITSGGYEQYF; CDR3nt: TGCAGTGCTATTACTAGCGGGGGTTACGAGCAGTACTTC
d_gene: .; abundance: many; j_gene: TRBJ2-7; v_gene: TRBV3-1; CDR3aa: CASSQLPGQLYEQYF; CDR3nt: TGTGCCAGCAGCCAGTTACCGGGACAATTATACGAGCAGTACTTC
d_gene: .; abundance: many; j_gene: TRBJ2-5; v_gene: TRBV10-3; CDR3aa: CAISGKKETQYF; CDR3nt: TGTGCCATCAGTGGAAAAAAAGAGACCCAGTACTTC
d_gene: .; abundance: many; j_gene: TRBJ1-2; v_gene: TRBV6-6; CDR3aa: CASSYSPGTTYTF; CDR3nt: TGTGCCAGCAGTTACTCGCCAGGGACAACCTACACCTTC
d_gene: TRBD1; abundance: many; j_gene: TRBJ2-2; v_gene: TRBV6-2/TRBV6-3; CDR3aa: CASSSFGTANTGELFF; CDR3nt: TGTGCCAGCAGTTCCTTCGGGACAGCGAACACCGGGGAGCTGTTTTTT
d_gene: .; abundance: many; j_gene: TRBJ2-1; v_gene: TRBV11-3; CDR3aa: CASSRSLYNEQFF; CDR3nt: TGTGCCAGCAGCCGAAGTTTATACAATGAGCAGTTCTTC
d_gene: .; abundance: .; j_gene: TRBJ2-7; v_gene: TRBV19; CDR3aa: CASSTLSGGTYEQYF; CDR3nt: TGTGCCAGTAGTACTTTATCGGGGGGCACCTACGAGCAGTACTTC
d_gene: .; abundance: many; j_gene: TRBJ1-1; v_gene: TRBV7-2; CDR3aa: CASREGKTEAFF; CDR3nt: TGTGCCAGCAGGGAGGGTAAAACTGAAGCTTTCTTT
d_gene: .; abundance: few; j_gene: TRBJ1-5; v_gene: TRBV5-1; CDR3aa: CASSLGLRDQPQHF; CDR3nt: TGCGCCAGCAGCTTAGGGCTCAGGGACCAGCCCCAGCATTTT
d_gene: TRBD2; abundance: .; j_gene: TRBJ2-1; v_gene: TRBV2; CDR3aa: CASKAGENEQFF; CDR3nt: TGTGCCAGCAAGGCGGGGGAGAATGAGCAGTTCTTC